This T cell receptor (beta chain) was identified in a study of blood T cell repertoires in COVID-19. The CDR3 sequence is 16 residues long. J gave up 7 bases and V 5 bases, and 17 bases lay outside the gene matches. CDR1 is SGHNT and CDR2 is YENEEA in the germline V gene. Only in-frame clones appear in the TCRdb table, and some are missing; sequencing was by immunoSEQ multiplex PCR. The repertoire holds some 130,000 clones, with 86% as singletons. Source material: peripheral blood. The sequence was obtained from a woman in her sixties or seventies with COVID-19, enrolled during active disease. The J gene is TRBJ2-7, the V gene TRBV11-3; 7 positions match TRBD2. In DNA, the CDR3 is TGTGCCAGCAGCGATGGGGGGGGAGCAGGCCTTGATGAGCAGTACTTC. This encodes CASSDGGGAGLDEQYF. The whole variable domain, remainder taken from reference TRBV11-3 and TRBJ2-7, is EAGVVQSPRYKIIEKKQPVAFWCNPISGHNTLYWYLQNLGQGPELLIRYENEEAVDDSQLPKDRFSAERLKGVDSTLKIQPAELGDSAVYLCASSDGGGAGLDEQYFGPGTRLTVT.